Following are 2 T cell receptor beta chains from one sample sequenced in a study of response to subunit inactivated influenza vaccine. TCRdb re-analysed the RT-PCR reads in MiXCR, keeping a single row per CDR3 protein. Among just under 250,000 distinct CDR3 sequences listed, approximately 12% were seen once. Sequences were derived from non-naive T cells sorted from PBMCs, sampled 14 days before vaccination. These receptors all stem from a man aged 50 to 60 who received an inactivated influenza vaccine.

This clonotype was counted ten times or more. The genes are TRBV3-1 and TRBJ1-3; D perhaps matches TRBD1 (6 bases). The germline V gene has CDR1 LGHDT and CDR2 YNNKEL (reference sequence). Trimming stripped 3 bases from V and 3 bases from J, with 12 bases between. The CDR3 sequence is 15 residues long. The CDR3 DNA follows: TGTGCCAGCAGCCATAGGGGGGAAGGTGGAAACACCATATATTTT. It yields the protein CASSHRGEGGNTIYF.

The table lists this clonotype with many counts. The chain employs TRBV5-1 and TRBJ2-7, with D possibly being TRBD2 (6 bases). Germline V gene sequence: CDR1 SGHRS, CDR2 YFSETQ. This CDR3 has 13 amino acids. Trimming took 0 bases from V and 3 from J, leaving 7 bases between them. The CDR3 is CASSLGLDYEQYF. The DNA of the CDR3 is TGCGCCAGCAGCTTGGGACTAGACTACGAGCAGTACTTC.